The next 19 T cell receptor beta chains were all read from a single sample in a study of radiation and T cells in renal cell carcinoma. Time point of the sample: blood 4 weeks post-SBRT, at nephrectomy. Sample treatment: 15 Gy SBRT to primary tumor, nephrectomy 4 weeks later. Clones were sequenced by immunoSEQ multiplex PCR, and TCRdb holds only the in-frame ones, with some missing. The sample includes some 150,000 clones, 75% to 90% of them seen just once. The specimen was blood, collected from a patient whose treatment included radiotherapy and nephrectomy. These receptors were obtained from a woman aged 45-59 years with renal cell carcinoma.

The chain links TRBV6-5 to TRBJ1-1; D is possibly TRBD1 (5 bases). Germline assignment: CDR1 MNHEY and CDR2 SVGAGI. The CDR3 runs 15 residues. Deletions cut 5 bases from V and 4 bases from J, with 17 bases between. The CDR3 region has the DNA TGTGCCAGCAGTCCCGTGGGACCATCTAGCACTGAAGCTTTCTTT. It yields the protein CASSPVGPSSTEAFF.

A remark on this clone: This sequence may be a read error, since a much larger clone differs from it by one base. J is TRBJ2-7 and V is TRBV7-2; no reliable D call. Germline V gene lookup returns CDR1 SGHTA and CDR2 FQGNSA. The ends were cut back, 5 bases at V and 3 bases at J, with 5 bases in the middle. CDR3 length equals 11 residues. The CDR3 is CASSPYYEQYF. In DNA, the CDR3 is TGTGCCAGCAGCCCCTACTACGAGCAGTACTTC.

This clone was seen only once. The V and J genes are TRBV10-3 and TRBJ1-5; 11 nucleotides align to TRBD1. This CDR3 is built from 16 residues. The germline gives CDR1 ENHRY, CDR2 SYGVKD. Trimming at V came to 2 bases and at J to 5 bases, leaving 5 bases not matched to a gene. CDR3: CAISEQRTGGHQPQHF. The CDR3 nucleotides are TGTGCCATCAGTGAGCAAAGGACAGGGGGCCATCAGCCCCAGCATTTT.

The rearrangement uses TRBV9 and TRBJ2-7; D gene unclear. Germline CDR1 is SGDLS and CDR2 is YYNGEE. The CDR3 spans 14 residues. The V end lost 4 bases, the J end lost 1 base, and 12 bases lay between the germline ends. The CDR3 is CASSHGWQSYEQYF. As DNA, the CDR3 is TGTGCCAGCAGCCATGGGTGGCAGTCCTACGAGCAGTACTTC.

The V call is TRBV5-4, the J call TRBJ2-5; 11 bases line up with TRBD1. The trim removed 3 bases at V and 5 bases at J, leaving 6 bases unmatched. The CDR3 contains 15 residues. The germline V gene encodes CDR1 SGHNT and CDR2 YYREEE (reference sequence). The CDR3 protein is CASSWTGGAGETQYF. The CDR3 nucleotides read TGTGCCAGCAGCTGGACAGGGGGCGCGGGGGAGACCCAGTACTTC.

The rearrangement links TRBV7-2 to TRBJ2-7, with 9 bases lining up with TRBD1. With V trimmed by 7 bases and J by 6 bases, 4 bases remained unmatched. This CDR3 region has 12 residues. Per the germline V gene, CDR1 is SGHTA and CDR2 is FQGNSA. CDR3 bases: TGTGCCAGCAACCAGGACAGGGGCGAGCAGTACTTC. This sequence encodes CASNQDRGEQYF.

The CDR3 nucleotides read TGTGCCAGCAAGGCCCCGTTGGAAAATGAAAAACTGTTTTTT. Encoded protein: CASKAPLENEKLFF. The V call is TRBV7-9, the J call TRBJ1-4; no definite D call. Germline V gene data show CDR1 as SEHNR and CDR2 as FQNEAQ (reference sequence). V lost 7 bases to trimming and J lost 5 bases, with 14 bases between them. This CDR3 is built from 14 residues.

This clone was picked up a small number of times. V and J are TRBV4-1 and TRBJ1-1, with D perhaps TRBD1 (6 bases). The germline V and J ends were trimmed by 6 bases and 0 bases, with 14 bases remaining between them. The CDR3 has 15 amino acids. CDR1 is MGHRA and CDR2 is YSYEKL in the germline V gene. DNA of the CDR3: TGCGCCAGCAGTCATCCAGGGGCCTTGAACACTGAAGCTTTCTTT. This sequence encodes CASSHPGALNTEAFF.

This chain links TRBV18 with TRBJ1-1, with TRBD1 as a possible D gene (6 bases). CDR3 length equals 17 residues. CDR1 KGHSH and CDR2 LQKENI come from the germline V gene. Trimming left V 1 base short and J 3 bases short, with 18 bases between. The CDR3, as DNA: TGTGCCAGCTCACCACAGGCAGGGGTTGCTTCTTACACTGAAGCTTTCTTT. This gives the protein CASSPQAGVASYTEAFF.

The chain uses TRBV28 and TRBJ2-7, with a tentative D call TRBD2 (6 bases). The CDR3 is 16 amino acids. V lost 3 bases to trimming and J lost 2 bases, with 17 bases between them. Per germline, CDR1 MDHEN and CDR2 SYDVKM. In DNA, the CDR3 is TGTGCCAGCAGTTTCCCCCTTAGCGGTAGTACCTACGAGCAGTACTTC. The encoded protein is CASSFPLSGSTYEQYF.

The chain has TRBV6-5 and TRBJ1-4; D is undetermined. The V end was cut by 6 bases, the J end by 4 bases, with 9 bases between. The CDR3 runs to 13 residues. Germline CDR1 reads MNHEY; CDR2 reads SVGAGI. In nucleotides, the CDR3 is TGTGCCAGCAGATCACCCGGTAATGAAAAACTGTTTTTT. It codes for CASRSPGNEKLFF.

The sample holds a few counts of this clone. The chain employs TRBV25-1 and TRBJ1-4; D uncertain. Germline V gives CDR1 MGHDK, CDR2 SYGVNS. The CDR3 extends over 11 amino acids. V was cut by 6 bases and J by 8 bases, with 7 bases left in between. This chain's CDR3 is CASSPREKLFF. The CDR3 nucleotides read TGTGCCAGCAGCCCTAGGGAAAAACTGTTTTTT. Full variable domain (outside the CDR3, taken from reference TRBV25-1 and TRBJ1-4): EADIYQTPRYLVIGTGKKITLECSQTMGHDKMYWYQQDPGMELHLIHYSYGVNSTEKGDLSSESTVSRIRTEHFPLTLESARPSHTSQYLCASSPREKLFFGSGTQLSVL.

V and J are TRBV11-2 and TRBJ2-7; 7 nucleotides align to TRBD2. Germline loops: CDR1 SGHAT, CDR2 FQNNGV. The CDR3 length is 15 residues. V gave up 5 bases and J gave up 6 bases; unmatched junction bases: 13. CDR3 coding DNA: TGTGCCAGCAGCAGAAGAGGGGCGGGAGATAGCGAGCAGTACTTC. Protein product: CASSRRGAGDSEQYF.

This clone was seen only once. V gene TRBV5-6 combines with J gene TRBJ2-3; 8 bases agree with TRBD1. CDR1 and CDR2 from the germline V gene are SGHDT and YYEEEE. CDR3 length equals 13 residues. The ends lost 4 bases at V and 4 bases at J; junction bases unmatched: 2. CDR3 sequence reads: CASSRTGPDTQYF. The CDR3 DNA reads TGTGCCAGCAGCCGGACAGGGCCAGATACGCAGTATTTT. The full variable domain, its missing parts supplied by reference TRBV5-6 and TRBJ2-3, is DAGVTQSPTHLIKTRGQQVTLRCSPKSGHDTVSWYQQALGQGPQFIFQYYEEEERQRGNFPDRFSGHQFPNYSSELNVNALLLGDSALYLCASSRTGPDTQYFGPGTRLTVL.

The V gene is TRBV6-6, the J gene TRBJ2-1, with D possibly TRBD2 on 5 matching bases. CDR1 and CDR2 from the germline V gene are MNHNY and SVGAGI (reference sequence). The CDR3 sequence is 13 residues long. V shed 6 bases and J shed 11 bases, with 17 bases lying between them. The CDR3 region has the DNA TGTGCCAGCAGCTCCCGAGGGAACCAAAAGCAGTTCTTC. Its protein is CASSSRGNQKQFF.

V is TRBV28 and J is TRBJ1-4; no clear D gene. This CDR3 spans 12 amino acids. Trimming removed 5 bases from V and 8 bases from J, with 9 bases in between. Germline values: CDR1 MDHEN, CDR2 SYDVKM. The CDR3 sequence is CASSDLGEKLFF. The DNA of the CDR3 is TGTGCCAGCAGTGATCTTGGGGAAAAACTGTTTTTT.

This chain links TRBV6-1 with TRBJ2-7; TRBD1 or TRBD2 may be the D gene (6 bases each). The CDR3 totals 15 residues. In germline, CDR1 is MNHNS, CDR2 SASEGT. The germline V and J ends were trimmed by 8 bases and 4 bases, with 21 bases remaining between them. The CDR3 reads CASGWGVQGQYEQYF. As DNA, the CDR3 is TGTGCCAGCGGCTGGGGGGTACAGGGTCAGTACGAGCAGTACTTC.

The gene calls are TRBV10-3 and TRBJ1-1; 9 bases fit TRBD1. This CDR3 is 13 amino acids long. CDR1 is ENHRY and CDR2 is SYGVKD in the germline V gene. V shed 8 bases, J shed 0 bases, and the junction held 1 base outside the gene matches. In DNA, the CDR3 is TGTGCCATCGACAGGGGGATGAACACTGAAGCTTTCTTT. Encoded protein: CAIDRGMNTEAFF.

The chain combines TRBV5-1 with TRBJ1-2; possible D gene TRBD1, 6 bases. CDR1 is SGHRS and CDR2 is YFSETQ in the germline V gene. The CDR3 runs 17 residues. Trimming removed 4 bases from V and 4 bases from J, with 23 bases in between. The CDR3 region is CASSLNIPGTTIYGYTF. The CDR3 nucleotides read TGCGCCAGCAGCCTAAACATCCCCGGGACAACTATCTATGGCTACACCTTC.